This T cell receptor (beta chain) was captured in a study of shared clonotypes between healthy human individuals. Across the study: Each donor had three CD4 naive, three CD4 memory, two CD8 naive and one CD8 memory plate.

This clone occurred once. The naive CD8 subset, CD45RO-negative cells positively selected for CCR7, excluded terminally differentiated effector memory CD45RA+ cells. Authors' processing steps: Quality scores were absent from the junction-only immunoSEQ sequences, so filtering differed. Libraries were prepared by immunoSEQ multiplex PCR; TCRdb keeps only in-frame clonotypes and omits some of them. That table is the source of V, J and clone size, and D and trimming were worked out from the DNA. The table shows 650,000 to 800,000 clones, with around 92% occurring only once. Germline V CDR1 and CDR2: MNHEY, SMNVEV (reference sequence). V trimming: 5 bases; J trimming: 3 bases; junction bases outside the gene matches: 6. This CDR3 has 14 amino acids.

The sequenced sample consisted of naive CD8+ T cells sorted from blood. The clonotype comes from a man aged 25 to 40 in good health. The chain joins TRBV27 to TRBJ1-1; 7 nucleotides match TRBD1. CDR3 sequence (DNA): TGTGCCAGCAGTACCGCAGGGGGATACACTGAAGCTTTCTTT. The encoded protein is CASSTAGGYTEAFF.